The clone carrying this T cell receptor beta chain was seen just once. The data derive from a study of shared clonotypes between healthy human individuals. Sequencing was performed with immunoSEQ multiplex PCR; in TCRdb, only in-frame clones are kept and a portion is missing. In the table there are about 490,000 clones, 75% to 85% of which are singletons. The sample was PBMCs. The sequence was obtained from a woman in her thirties or forties in good health. Some clones in this sample may be carry-over from other donors' samples.

As DNA, the CDR3 is TGTGCCAGCAGCTTAATGGAGGTGATAAAGGGGGAGACCCAGTACTTC. Its translation: CASSLMEVIKGETQYF. The chain combines TRBV7-3 with TRBJ2-5; D tentatively reads TRBD1 or TRBD2 (5 bases each). The CDR3 runs 16 residues. From germline, CDR1 is SGHTA and CDR2 FQGTGA. With 1 base removed from V and 5 bases from J, the gap between germline ends came to 17 bases.